This TCR beta chain was sequenced during a study of T-cell memory formation after mild COVID-19. Study overall: Largely donor-specific sequence clusters came from a couple of donors.

The CDR3 has 15 amino acids. Trimming removed 2 bases from V and 0 bases from J; junction bases left unmatched: 4. Germline V gene data show CDR1 as GTSNPN and CDR2 as SVGIG (reference sequence). Study-level points and caveats: CD4+ clones that contracted lay mainly in CM and EM; CD8+ ones lay in EMRA. Whether day 37 second-wave clones are SARS-CoV-2-specific was not confirmed.

TCRalpha and TCRbeta libraries used 5'RACE with constant-segment primers and UMIs. TCRdb passed the 5' RACE reads through MiXCR, listing each CDR3 protein once. The sample consists of 250,000 to 300,000 distinct CDR3 sequences, roughly 15% of them appearing once. This clonotype was seen a handful of times. Its antigen is unidentified. Sequencing was done on a sample of PBMCs or a T cell subset sorted from them (not recorded which). The receptor was derived from a man between 18 and 35 years old who had mild COVID-19 (a few samples of this study predate the infection). Cell type and time point are not known. V gene TRBV30 combines with J gene TRBJ2-3; 8 nucleotides agree with TRBD1. As DNA, the CDR3 is TGTGCCTGGAGTCACACAGGGGGAAGCACAGATACGCAGTATTTT. This encodes CAWSHTGGSTDTQYF.